This TCR beta chain was captured in a study of T cell changes during pregnancy in multiple sclerosis. Germline CDR1 is SGHRS and CDR2 is YFSETQ. The germline V and J ends were trimmed by 1 base and 5 bases, with 6 bases remaining between them. The CDR3 is 12 amino acids. Using immunoSEQ multiplex PCR, the repertoire was profiled, and TCRdb retains in-frame clones only, with some absent. The repertoire holds over 70,000 clones, 80% to 95% seen once, with about 4.5% in the top ten. The clonotype was recovered from a female donor with multiple sclerosis, enrolled in a pregnancy study. Sequences were derived from peripheral blood, sampled in the first trimester of pregnancy. V usage is TRBV5-1 and J usage is TRBJ2-5; D is unresolved. CDR3 region: CASSLLQETQYF. DNA of the CDR3: TGCGCCAGCAGCTTGTTGCAGGAGACCCAGTACTTC.